This is a list of T cell receptor beta chains from one sample in a study of T cell repertoires in cytomegalovirus infection. These receptors have no identified antigens. A single record per CDR3 protein comes from TCRdb applying MiXCR to the reads. The table has some 130,000 distinct CDR3 sequences, more than 25% seen once; the top ten hold around half. This material consisted of CD8+ T cells from cultured PBMCs, taken from culture after CMV antigen stimulation. These receptors came from a human donor in good health (CMV status not recorded). Some clones in this sample may be carry-over from other donors' samples. The CDR3 runs from the conserved cysteine through the conserved F or W. Fields, in order: J gene, V gene, CDR3 protein.

TRBJ1-1 TRBV19 CATLSRVSNTEAFF
TRBJ1-1 TRBV19 CASSISEGGTEAFF
TRBJ2-5 TRBV3-1 CASSQGTSGQETQYF
TRBJ2-2 TRBV29-1 CSAISGDLNTGELFF
TRBJ2-1 TRBV19 CASSIWGGDPDEQFF
TRBJ2-1 TRBV19 CASRTTSGGMDEQFF
TRBJ2-3 TRBV11-3 CASSLVGGADTQYF
TRBJ2-7 TRBV7-6 CASSLAEGYYEQYF
TRBJ1-2 TRBV4-1 CASSQELSGVNYGYTF
TRBJ2-1 TRBV20-1 CSASGLAGGITPEQFF
TRBJ2-1 TRBV6-5 CASSYSIGGGNEQFF
TRBJ2-1 TRBV7-8 CASSLSGQGYRDEFF